The present entry profiles one TCR beta chain with its context. Its antigen is not yet known. Qualities for individual bases were not recorded, and no much larger clone is one base off. This specimen belongs to a study of persistence of HIV-infected CD4 T cells (dated by TCRdb to between 2020 and 2021). Context from the whole study: The study isolated CMV- and HIV-1 Gag-responding CD4+ T cells from ART-treated individuals to examine antigen-driven clonal expansion of HIV-1-infected cells. Suppressive ART had been received by participants for a median of 8 years. Peripheral blood samples of up to roughly 200 mL were obtained at multiple time points, with the exception of two participants, for whom leukapheresis was performed at a single time point. TCRbeta sequencing assessed the clonality of all cells in each sorted population, while proviral sequencing assessed the clonality of infected cells. For the TCR cluster analysis across participants, about 8 participants were included for CMV and more than 5 participants for Gag. The full study reports these points: A correlation was observed between TCR oligoclonality and proviral oligoclonality within the same sorted populations. Significantly lower TCRbeta richness was observed in CMV- and Gag-responding cells than in anti-CD3/anti-CD28-responding cells, and higher oligoclonality was observed in CMV-responding cells than in CD3/CD28-stimulated and Gag-responding cells. Few individuals were included in the study, and only a limited range of antigens was tested. Enrichment of degenerate expanded CDR3beta sequences was found in antigen-responding cells, suggesting convergent selection of CD4+ responses to CMV and Gag. Bulk TCR analyses could not be restricted to the rare CMV-responding cells that actually carried HIV-1 proviruses.

TCRbeta repertoires were sequenced from genomic DNA with the immunoSEQ hsTCRB assay version 4 in survey mode. For TCRbeta sequencing, genomic DNA was diluted to about 10 ng/uL, with up to about 1 ug used per sample. Processing in the source paper ran as follows. TCRbeta data analysis was done in ImmunoSeq Analyzer 3.0, and diversity was calculated on productive nucleotide rearrangements. The improved Chao index was used to estimate lower-bound TCR diversity, and the Gini coefficient was used to estimate clonality using the Immunarch R package. Nucleotide rearrangements that differed but encoded the same CDR3beta amino acid sequence were counted as separate clonotypes. TCRbeta sequences significantly enriched in antigen-responding cells relative to anti-CD3/anti-CD28-activated cells were identified by differential abundance analysis. TCRs were clustered by predicted peptide-MHC specificity with GLIPH2, both within individual participants and across merged participant data sets. TCRdb mirrors the immuneACCESS table, restricted to in-frame sequences. Some clones are absent from its copies; in checked studies, under half trace to an unresolved V gene, and the reason for the others is unknown. V, J and clone size reflect that table, while D and trimming were determined from the DNA. This sample comprises about 28,000 clones, roughly four fifths of them detected only once. Of the sample, around 4.6% is held by the ten largest clones.

The CDR3, cysteine through phenylalanine, is 15 amino acids long. Of the read, only the CDR3 DNA is kept; its 45 bases are in frame from base 1. V drops 5 bases and J drops 4 bases, leaving 17 bases in between. In the germline V gene, CDR1 corresponds to SGHTA and CDR2 to FQGNSA. Taken with the paper, the label for treatment or condition translates to: suppressive antiretroviral therapy. Lysates of CMV-infected fibroblasts at approximately 9.6 ug/mL were used to stimulate the cells. Nonresponding CD40L-negative CD69-negative CD45RO-high memory CD4+ T cells were sorted as memory populations depleted of antigen-responding cells. Participants were HIV-1-infected adults who started suppressive ART during chronic infection. Participants had undetectable plasma HIV-1 RNA below 50 copies/mL for at least 4 years. To be included, participants needed a CD4+ T cell count above 400 cells/uL and a positive CMV serology. Before stimulation, PBMCs were isolated using density centrifugation and depleted of CD8+ T cells. For 18 hours, CD8-depleted PBMCs were stimulated with anti-CD28/CD49d costimulation, a CD40-blocking antibody, and enfuvirtide, which was added to prevent new infections. Cell sorting was done on a Beckman Coulter MoFlo Legacy or XDP sorter, and dead cells were excluded with propidium iodide. The QIAamp DNA Mini Kit was used for genomic DNA extraction from samples above one million cells, and the Quick-DNA Microprep Kit was used otherwise.

This receptor was identified in an adult man with HIV who was CMV-seropositive. Sequenced here: CD4+ T cells sorted from PBMCs after 18-hour stimulation, sampled from a patient who received antiretroviral therapy. The cell subset or site label of this sample denotes: CD40L-CD69- CD45RO-high memory CD4 T cells not responding to CMV lysate. The sequence links TRBV7-2 to TRBJ1-2; perhaps TRBD1 is the D gene, with 6 bases matching. The CDR3 reads CASSPRRGAGYGYTF. The nucleotide sequence is TGTGCCAGCAGCCCCCGCCGGGGGGCGGGCTATGGCTACACCTTC.